This T cell receptor (beta chain) emerged from a study of shared clonotypes between healthy human individuals. Study-wide context: Participating donors consisted of a couple of women and a few men aged 18 to 49. Study-level points and caveats: Naive subsets typically showed greater estimated richness than memory subsets. Sampling covered blood only; tissue repertoires likely differ. The study found lower generation probabilities in non-shared clonotypes than in those shared by all four donors.

J gave up 3 bases and V 3 bases, and 5 bases lay outside the gene matches. Germline V CDR1 and CDR2: SEHNR, FQNEAQ (reference sequence). The CDR3 is 14 residues long. Sequenced by immunoSEQ multiplex PCR; TCRdb stores in-frame clones only, minus some. The table includes roughly 890,000 clones, around 93% detected once. A remark on this clone: What it recognizes is unknown.

CD8 cells regarded as naive lacked CD45RO, were positively chosen for CCR7, and omitted terminally differentiated effector memory CD45RA+ cells. Sequenced sample: naive CD8+ T cells sorted from blood. The sequence was obtained from a man aged 25 to 45 in good health. The rearrangement joins TRBV7-9 to TRBJ2-7; 7 bases match TRBD2. The DNA for the CDR3 is TGTGCCAGCAGCTTGGCTAGCGGAATCTACGAGCAGTACTTC. It translates to CASSLASGIYEQYF.